This T cell receptor (beta chain) was identified in a study of blood T cell repertoires in COVID-19. For the study at large: Nucleic acid was either cDNA or gDNA, and it came from T cells, B-cell-depleted T cells, or PBMCs.

This clone came up a few times. Trimming stripped 1 base from V and 1 base from J, with 7 bases between. Germline V gene data show CDR1 as LGHDT and CDR2 as YNNKEL (reference sequence). The CDR3 contains 14 residues. In the study's own analysis: Amplified reference gene primers provided the basis for estimating nucleated cell counts. The data were produced by immunoSEQ multiplex PCR, yet TCRdb's version contains in-frame clones alone and is incomplete. V, J and clone size are those of that table, while D and trimming were read from the DNA. The table shows under 250,000 clones, with 80% to 90% occurring only once.

Material: peripheral blood. This chain connects TRBV3-1 (or the pseudogene TRBV3-2) to TRBJ1-1; D is unclear. This clonotype was obtained from a man at least 80 years old with acute or convalescent COVID-19. The CDR3 is CASSQGPGNTEAFF. The CDR3 bases are TGTGCCAGCAGCCAAGGCCCGGGGAACACTGAAGCTTTCTTT.